These T cell receptor beta chains were read from a single sample in a study of cytomegalovirus exposure and HLA in healthy donors. Profiling relied on immunoSEQ multiplex PCR, and the TCRdb table lists in-frame clones only, not all of them. The sample yields about 360,000 clones, 80% to 90% seen once. The sample was PBMCs. Receptors originate from a woman between 18 and 29 years old in good health and CMV-seronegative. Both conserved end residues are part of each CDR3. The D gene is left open where the match is weak. The size entry is marked missing in some rows and otherwise reads once, few, many or a size class.

size	D	V	J	CDR3	DNA
NA	TRBD1	TRBV6-1	TRBJ1-2	CASTSKDRGNGYTF	TGTGCCAGCACCTCGAAGGACAGGGGTAATGGCTACACCTTC
NA	NA	TRBV5-1	TRBJ2-2	CASSHPVGTGELFF	TGCGCCAGCAGCCACCCCGTCGGCACCGGGGAGCTGTTTTTT
few	NA	TRBV2	TRBJ1-5	CASSRQLGNQPQHF	TGTGCCAGCAGTAGACAGCTGGGCAATCAGCCCCAGCATTTT
NA	NA	TRBV19	TRBJ2-7	CASSYRDTAYEQYF	TGTGCCAGTAGTTACCGGGACACTGCCTACGAGCAGTACTTC
NA	NA	TRBV9	TRBJ1-1	CASSVDYLATEAFF	TGTGCCAGCAGCGTAGACTACCTTGCCACTGAAGCTTTCTTT
NA	TRBD1	TRBV28	TRBJ1-4	CASSRSWTGWGEKLFF	TGTGCCAGCAGCCGTTCCTGGACAGGGTGGGGTGAAAAACTGTTTTTT
NA	TRBD1	TRBV30	TRBJ1-1	CAWEGTGFEAFF	TGTGCCTGGGAGGGGACAGGGTTTGAAGCTTTCTTT
NA	NA	TRBV19	TRBJ1-5	CASNVGRGFNQPQHF	TGTGCCAGTAATGTGGGCAGGGGATTCAATCAGCCCCAGCATTTT
NA	TRBD2	TRBV11-2	TRBJ2-1	CASSLVAGAYNEQFF	TGTGCCAGCAGCTTAGTAGCGGGGGCCTACAATGAGCAGTTCTTC
NA	TRBD2	TRBV11-2	TRBJ2-5	CASRKLRGDGFETQYF	TGTGCCAGCAGAAAGCTACGGGGGGATGGGTTCGAGACCCAGTACTTC
many	NA	TRBV2	TRBJ2-3	CASSEGEGRDTQYF	TGTGCCAGCAGTGAAGGCGAGGGGAGGGATACGCAGTATTTT
NA	NA	TRBV11-2	TRBJ2-3	CASSPSGGTDTQYF	TGTGCCAGCAGCCCATCCGGGGGAACAGATACGCAGTATTTT
NA	NA	TRBV11-2	TRBJ2-7	CASSEGRERDEQYF	TGTGCCAGCAGCGAGGGACGGGAGAGGGACGAGCAGTACTTC
once	NA	TRBV28	TRBJ2-7	CASSLIGLSYEQYF	TGTGCCAGCAGTTTAATCGGTCTTTCCTACGAGCAGTACTTC
NA	TRBD1	TRBV6-1	TRBJ1-2	CASSLPGTGEYGYTF	TGTGCCAGCAGTTTACCCGGGACAGGGGAGTATGGCTACACCTTC
NA	TRBD2	TRBV5-1	TRBJ2-1	CASSLVSGSGNEQFF	TGCGCCAGCAGCTTGGTTAGCGGGAGTGGCAATGAGCAGTTCTTC
NA	TRBD1	TRBV30	TRBJ1-4	CAWSKAGTGREKLFF	TGTGCCTGGAGTAAAGCCGGGACAGGGAGGGAAAAACTGTTTTTT
NA	TRBD1	TRBV6-5	TRBJ1-1	CASSMDRIPTEAFF	TGTGCCAGCAGCATGGACAGGATCCCGACTGAAGCTTTCTTT
NA	TRBD2	TRBV6-1	TRBJ2-3	CASSETGLAGISTDTQYF	TGTGCCAGCAGTGAAACGGGGCTAGCGGGGATCAGCACAGATACGCAGTATTTT
NA	NA	TRBV4-1	TRBJ1-1	CASSLTVQNTEAFF	TGCGCCAGCAGCCTGACAGTACAGAACACTGAAGCTTTCTTT
NA	TRBD1	TRBV7-9	TRBJ2-7	CASSPPRTGGGSYEQYF	TGTGCCAGCAGCCCCCCCCGGACAGGGGGCGGGAGCTACGAGCAGTACTTC
NA	TRBD1	TRBV27	TRBJ2-7	CASSLSGTASEQYF	TGTGCCAGCAGTTTATCGGGGACAGCCAGCGAGCAGTACTTC
NA	NA	TRBV7-9	TRBJ1-1	CASTLGGSEAFF	TGTGCCAGCACCCTAGGGGGTTCTGAAGCTTTCTTT
NA	NA	TRBV5-1	TRBJ2-6	CASTYNSGANVLTF	TGCGCCAGCACCTATAACTCTGGGGCCAACGTCCTGACTTTC
NA	NA	TRBV4-2	TRBJ2-2	CASSQARNTGELFF	TGTGCCAGCAGCCAAGCTCGGAACACCGGGGAGCTGTTTTTT
NA	NA	TRBV2	TRBJ2-7	CASSIDKFRDKTYEQYF	TGTGCCAGCAGCATAGATAAGTTTAGGGACAAAACCTACGAGCAGTACTTC
once	TRBD1	TRBV30	TRBJ1-4	CAWSANPTQDRNRKLFF	TGTGCCTGGAGTGCTAACCCTACTCAGGACAGGAATCGAAAACTGTTTTTT
NA	TRBD2	TRBV29-1	TRBJ2-5	CSVLLAGGRETQYF	TGCAGCGTCCTACTAGCGGGGGGGCGAGAGACCCAGTACTTC
NA	NA	TRBV27	TRBJ2-7	CASSPQGYEQYF	TGTGCCAGCAGTCCACAGGGTTACGAGCAGTACTTC
NA	NA	TRBV5-4	TRBJ2-1	CASSPHGSNYDEQFF	TGTGCCAGCAGCCCCCACGGATCCAACTACGATGAGCAGTTCTTC
once	NA	TRBV4-1	TRBJ2-7	CASSQKNSLYEQYF	TGCGCCAGCAGCCAAAAAAACAGTTTGTACGAGCAGTACTTC
once	TRBD2	TRBV5-4	TRBJ2-7	CASSPAGGPYEQYF	TGTGCCAGCAGCCCCGCGGGGGGGCCCTACGAGCAGTACTTC
NA	NA	TRBV7-2	TRBJ1-5	CASSLVGALRSNQPQHF	TGTGCCAGCAGCTTAGTTGGGGCGCTACGTTCGAATCAGCCCCAGCATTTT
few	TRBD1	TRBV2	TRBJ2-1	CASGQEYNEQFF	TGTGCCAGCGGACAGGAATACAATGAGCAGTTCTTC
NA	TRBD2	TRBV28	TRBJ2-7	CASSALAGGPYEQYF	TGTGCCAGCAGTGCACTAGCGGGGGGTCCTTACGAGCAGTACTTC
NA	TRBD2	TRBV18	TRBJ2-7	CASSPTGTSGSYEQYF	TGTGCCAGCTCACCCACCGGGACTAGCGGGAGCTACGAGCAGTACTTC
NA	TRBD1	TRBV7-9	TRBJ1-1	CASSADRVGTEAFF	TGTGCCAGCAGCGCCGACAGGGTCGGCACTGAAGCTTTCTTT
NA	TRBD2	TRBV29-1	TRBJ2-1	CSVVWSLSGNEQFF	TGCAGCGTTGTGTGGTCTCTTAGCGGGAATGAGCAGTTCTTC
NA	TRBD1	TRBV6-1	TRBJ2-5	CASSRQGGRETQYF	TGTGCCAGCAGCCGACAGGGGGGCCGAGAGACCCAGTACTTC
NA	TRBD1	TRBV9	TRBJ2-1	CASSGPSGRGLYNEQFF	TGTGCCAGCAGCGGGCCCTCGGGAAGGGGGCTATACAATGAGCAGTTCTTC
NA	NA	TRBV19	TRBJ1-1	CASTRDTIMNTEAFF	TGTGCCAGTACCCGGGACACAATAATGAACACTGAAGCTTTCTTT
NA	NA	TRBV29-1	TRBJ1-2	CSVEVGLPSRGYTF	TGCAGCGTTGAAGTAGGACTCCCGAGCAGAGGCTACACCTTC
NA	NA	TRBV6-1	TRBJ2-7	CASSESGQGWYEQYF	TGTGCCAGCAGTGAGTCCGGCCAGGGTTGGTACGAGCAGTACTTC